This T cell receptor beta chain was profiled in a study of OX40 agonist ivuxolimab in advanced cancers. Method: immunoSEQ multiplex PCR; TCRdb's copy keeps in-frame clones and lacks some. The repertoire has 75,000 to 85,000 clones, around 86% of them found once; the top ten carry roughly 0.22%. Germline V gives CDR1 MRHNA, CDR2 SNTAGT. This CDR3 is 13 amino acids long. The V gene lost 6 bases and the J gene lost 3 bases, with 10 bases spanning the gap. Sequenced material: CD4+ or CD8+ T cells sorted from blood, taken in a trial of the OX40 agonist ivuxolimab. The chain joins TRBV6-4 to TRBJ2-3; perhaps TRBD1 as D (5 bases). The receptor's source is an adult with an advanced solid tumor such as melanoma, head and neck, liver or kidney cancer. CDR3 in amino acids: CASRGVGTDTQYF. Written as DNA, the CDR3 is TGTGCCAGCAGAGGGGTTGGGACAGATACGCAGTATTTT.